This record looks at one T cell receptor (beta chain) sequence and its context. Its target is not known. V shed 3 bases, J shed 8 bases, and the junction held 14 bases outside the gene matches. The germline V gene encodes CDR1 SQVTM and CDR2 ANQGSEA. The CDR3 consists of 15 residues. This sample is part of a study of T-cell memory formation after mild COVID-19. Study conclusions and caveats: CD4+ bias marked clones expanding day 15 to 37, unlike balanced contracting clones. Second-wave clones that peaked on day 37 lacked confirmed SARS-CoV-2 specificity. Cross-reactive memory apparently joined, as some responding clones appeared in pre-infection memory.

The 5'RACE method, run with constant-segment primers, produced TCR alpha and TCR beta cDNA libraries (carrying sample barcodes and UMIs). TCRdb recomputed calls from the 5' RACE reads with MiXCR, one row per CDR3 protein. The table includes just over 350,000 distinct CDR3 sequences, around 15% detected once. The clonotype originates from a man between 18 and 35 years old who had mild COVID-19 (a few samples of this study predate the infection). Cell type and time point are not known. The chain employs TRBV29-1 and TRBJ1-2; 8 bases match TRBD1. The sequencing input was PBMCs or a T cell subset sorted from them (not recorded which). The CDR3 loop reads CSVEGDRTAWNGYTF. The CDR3 DNA reads as TGCAGCGTTGAGGGGGACAGGACGGCGTGGAACGGCTACACCTTC.